This T cell receptor beta chain was sequenced during a study of T cell changes during pregnancy in multiple sclerosis. The V gene's germline CDR1 is SGHRS and CDR2 YFSETQ. This CDR3 has 17 amino acids. Unmatched junction bases numbered 13, after V lost 2 bases and J lost 5 bases. Only in-frame clones appear in the TCRdb table, and some are missing; sequencing was by immunoSEQ multiplex PCR. Here the sample spans approximately 83,000 clones, roughly 91% being singletons. This chain connects TRBV5-1 to TRBJ2-5; 9 nucleotides line up with TRBD2. The TCR was taken from a female donor with multiple sclerosis, enrolled in a pregnancy study. Sequenced material: peripheral blood, taken in the first trimester of pregnancy. The DNA of the CDR3 is TGCGCCAGCAGCTTCTGGATAGTAGCGGGGGTTGGGGAGACCCAGTACTTC. Translation: CASSFWIVAGVGETQYF.